The sequence of this T cell receptor beta chain was determined in a study of breast tumors, draining lymph nodes, adjacent tissues. TCRdb ran MiXCR on the multiplex PCR reads and lists one entry per CDR3 protein. The sample contains under 300,000 distinct CDR3 sequences, nearly 35% of which appear only once. This clonotype occurred many times. The target antigen is unknown. Study-wide results and caveats: Tumor and nontumor repertoires were significantly more similar in luminal-like than in basal-like breast cancer. Findings are consistent with lymph node origin and intratumoral expansion of most tumor T cells. Tumor TCR diversity was below lymph nodes but above nontumor tissue.

Breast cancer patients provided tissue from their axillary draining lymph nodes. CDR3 length: 16 residues. Trimming took off 0 bases at V and 0 bases at J, with 10 bases between the two ends. CDR1 LGHNA and CDR2 YNFKEQ come from the germline V gene. The sequence came from a female donor with breast cancer. Some clones in this sample may be carry-over from other donors' samples. The J gene is TRBJ2-3, the V gene TRBV4-2; no definite D call. Material for sequencing was axillary lymph node tissue. The CDR3 loop is CASSQEVVGSTDTQYF. CDR3 nucleotides: TGTGCCAGCAGCCAAGAAGTGGTAGGTAGCACAGATACGCAGTATTTT.